A single sample is the source of the 29 T cell receptor beta chains below, sequenced in a study of patients and donors after allogeneic stem cell transplantation. TCRdb reprocessed the RT-PCR reads with MiXCR, giving one entry per CDR3 protein. The profile shows some 880,000 distinct CDR3 sequences, roughly 18% of them singletons. Sequenced input: blood, either unsorted or a sorted T cell fraction (not recorded which). The receptors derive from a human donor who was either an allogeneic HSCT recipient or a stem cell or donor lymphocyte infusion donor (not recorded which). It is not recorded whose cells these are; they may come from a transplant donor.

This clonotype was seen more than once but under ten times. The chain links TRBV12-3 or TRBV12-4 to TRBJ2-1, with TRBD2 matching over 7 bases. The ends lost 3 bases at V and 1 base at J; junction bases unmatched: 6. This CDR3 has 16 amino acids. The CDR3 DNA reads TGTGCCAGCAGTTTTGGGGGGAGGGCATCCTACAATGAGCAGTTCTTC. This encodes CASSFGGRASYNEQFF.

This clonotype was seen only a few times. DNA of the CDR3: TGTGCCAGCAACCTTAGGGGGGTTAGCGGGAGCTCTAGTGAGCAGTTCTTC. As protein: CASNLRGVSGSSSEQFF. This sequence joins TRBV9 and TRBJ2-1; 9 bases fit TRBD2. The CDR3 length is 17 residues. CDR1 and CDR2 (germline): SGDLS, YYNGEE. Trimming removed 6 bases from V and 9 bases from J; junction bases left unmatched: 19.

This clonotype was counted between two and nine times. The rearrangement joins TRBV20-1 to TRBJ1-5, with D maybe TRBD1 (5 bases). This CDR3 has 14 amino acids. The germline CDR1 and CDR2 sequences are DFQATT and SNEGSKA (reference sequence). Between the trimmed V and J ends, which lost 6 bases and 3 bases, there was a span of 15 bases. The CDR3 loop is CSAALGGNNQPQHF. The CDR3 DNA is TGCAGTGCCGCTCTGGGGGGTAACAATCAGCCCCAGCATTTT.

The chain recombines TRBV7-2 with TRBJ2-5; TRBD2 matches 9 bases. This CDR3 is 14 amino acids long. J was trimmed by 5 bases and V by 5 bases; bases with no gene match: 6. Germline V CDR1 and CDR2: SGHTA, FQGNSA. CDR3 DNA sequence: TGTGCCAGCAGCACGAGCGGGGGGATGGAGACCCAGTACTTC. It yields the protein CASSTSGGMETQYF.

This clonotype was counted between two and nine times. This may be a read error, as it is one base from a much larger clone. V and J are TRBV12-3 or TRBV12-4 and TRBJ2-2; TRBD2 matches 11 bases. The CDR3 loop spans 15 amino acids. V was pared by 6 bases and J by 5 bases, with 5 bases of the junction left unmatched. This CDR3 reads CASSPSSGRTGELFF. DNA of the CDR3: TGTGCCAGCAGCCCTTCTAGCGGGAGGACCGGGGAGCTGTTTTTT.

A few counts support this clonotype. This chain connects TRBV11-2 to TRBJ2-3, with a possible D match to TRBD2 (5 bases). From germline, CDR1 is SGHAT and CDR2 FQNNGV. Trimming took 11 bases from V and 1 from J, leaving 16 bases between them. The CDR3 runs to 14 residues. The CDR3 spells CAGGMTKRTDTQYF. The CDR3, as DNA: TGTGCCGGTGGGATGACTAAACGCACAGATACGCAGTATTTT. Using reference TRBV11-2 and TRBJ2-3 for the parts outside the CDR3, the full variable domain is EAGVAQSPRYKIIEKRQSVAFWCNPISGHATLYWYQQILGQGPKLLIQFQNNGVVDDSQLPKDRFSAERLKGVDSTLKIQPAKLEDSAVYLCAGGMTKRTDTQYFGPGTRLTVL.

This chain uses TRBV7-9 with TRBJ1-4; possible D gene TRBD1, 5 bases. Germline-derived CDR1 and CDR2 are SEHNR and FQNEAQ (reference sequence). The CDR3 sequence is 14 residues long. Trimming took 5 bases from V and 3 from J, leaving 10 bases between them. DNA for the CDR3: TGTGCCAGCAGCAACTTAGGGGCTAATGAAAAACTGTTTTTT. Translated, it gives CASSNLGANEKLFF. Full variable domain (rest looked up from reference TRBV7-9 and TRBJ1-4): DTGVSQNPRHKITKRGQNVTFRCDPISEHNRLYWYRQTLGQGPEFLTYFQNEAQLEKSRLLSDRFSAERPKGSFSTLEIQRTEQGDSAMYLCASSNLGANEKLFFGSGTQLSVL.

This clonotype was found many times. The chain recombines TRBV5-1 with TRBJ2-7, with 9 bases aligning to TRBD2. Germline lookup yields CDR1 SGHRS and CDR2 YFSETQ. The CDR3 extends over 14 amino acids. Trimming at V came to 2 bases and at J to 3 bases, leaving 3 bases not matched to a gene. The CDR3 coding sequence is TGCGCCAGCAGCTTAGCGGGGGGCTTCTACGAGCAGTACTTC. The encoded protein is CASSLAGGFYEQYF. The variable domain in full, with the rest retrieved from reference TRBV5-1 and TRBJ2-7, is KAGVTQTPRYLIKTRGQQVTLSCSPISGHRSVSWYQQTPGQGLQFLFEYFSETQRNKGNFPGRFSGRQFSNSRSEMNVSTLELGDSALYLCASSLAGGFYEQYFGPGTRLTVT.

The chain combines TRBV6-5 with TRBJ2-1, with 7 bases identical to TRBD2. The CDR3 runs to 15 residues. The germline V gene has CDR1 MNHEY and CDR2 SVGAGI. V lost 2 bases and J lost 9; bases outside the gene matches: 10. CDR3 region: CASSYTSGVNGEQFF. The CDR3 DNA follows: TGTGCCAGCAGTTACACCAGCGGGGTTAACGGTGAGCAGTTCTTC.

V is TRBV30 and J is TRBJ1-4; no clear D. Germline loops: CDR1 GTSNPN, CDR2 SVGIG (reference sequence). CDR3 length: 13 amino acids. V dropped 1 base and J dropped 6 bases, with 9 bases sitting between them. The DNA for the CDR3 is TGTGCCTGGAGTGAAGGTTCGGATGAAAAACTGTTTTTT. Translated: CAWSEGSDEKLFF.

This clonotype was seen a few times. The chain joins TRBV6-1 to TRBJ2-2; TRBD2 might be the D (6 bases). In germline, CDR1 is MNHNS, CDR2 SASEGT. V lost 10 bases to trimming and J lost 4 bases, with 22 bases between them. The length of the CDR3 is 16 residues. The CDR3 nucleotides are TGTGCCACCACCGGGGGAGAGCGAGCGCTCACCGGGGAGCTGTTTTTT. The encoded protein is CATTGGERALTGELFF.

The chain employs TRBV12-3 or TRBV12-4 and TRBJ1-2, with D possibly matching TRBD1 (5 bases). CDR3 size: 15 residues. V was shortened by 3 bases and J by 2 bases, with 13 bases between the two germline ends. The CDR3 loop is CASSLAGPINYGYTF. The CDR3 nucleotides are TGTGCCAGCAGTTTGGCAGGGCCAATAAACTATGGCTACACCTTC.

Here the CDR3 reads CASPLAGDEQYF. In nucleotides, the CDR3 is TGTGCCAGCCCCCTGGCGGGGGACGAGCAGTACTTC. The chain recombines TRBV6-2 or TRBV6-3 with TRBJ2-7; 7 bases map to TRBD2. CDR3 length: 12 amino acids. V dropped 8 bases and J dropped 5; count of bases not matched to a gene: 6. The germline gives CDR1 MNHEY, CDR2 SVGEGT.

The chain combines TRBV6-2 or TRBV6-3 with TRBJ1-2, with D possibly TRBD1 on 6 matching bases. Trimming pared 4 bases from V and 4 bases from J, leaving 19 bases between. The CDR3 runs to 16 residues. Germline lookup yields CDR1 MNHEY and CDR2 SVGEGT. The CDR3 nucleotides are TGTGCCAGCAGTTCTCCTGAATCGCAGGGGCTCTATGGCTACACCTTC. As protein: CASSSPESQGLYGYTF.

This clonotype occurred a few times. J is TRBJ2-2 and V is TRBV13; D remains unclear. Looked up from germline, CDR1 is PRHDT and CDR2 is FYEKMQ (reference sequence). The V end was cut by 5 bases, the J end by 3 bases, with 7 bases between. CDR3 length: 13 amino acids. The CDR3 loop reads CASSRYDTGELFF. DNA for the CDR3: TGTGCCAGCAGCCGGTACGACACCGGGGAGCTGTTTTTT.

This chain connects TRBV5-1 to TRBJ2-3; the match to TRBD1 covers 8 bases. Germline V CDR1 and CDR2: SGHRS, YFSETQ. The CDR3 runs 16 residues. J lost 0 bases, V lost 1 base, and 4 bases had no gene match. The CDR3 protein is CASSLLRTGSTDTQYF. In DNA, the CDR3 is TGCGCCAGCAGCTTGTTGCGGACAGGGAGCACAGATACGCAGTATTTT.

CDR3 residues: CASSTGKDTQYF. Written as DNA, the CDR3 is TGTGCCAGCAGCACCGGAAAAGATACGCAGTATTTT. The chain has TRBV7-2 and TRBJ2-3; D unclear. The CDR3 contains 12 residues. Deletions cut 5 bases from V and 5 bases from J, with 8 bases between. The germline CDR1 and CDR2 sequences are SGHTA and FQGNSA.

This clonotype was seen many times. The chain links TRBV9 to TRBJ1-2; 10 positions agree with TRBD1. The CDR3 has 14 amino acids. Germline V CDR1 and CDR2: SGDLS, YYNGEE. The V gene end was trimmed by 5 bases and the J gene end by 2 bases; junction bases not matched to a gene: 3. The CDR3 DNA follows: TGTGCCAGCAGTCAGACAGGGGGCAACTATGGCTACACCTTC. This translates into CASSQTGGNYGYTF. The full variable domain, with the rest looked up from reference TRBV9 and TRBJ1-2, is DSGVTQTPKHLITATGQRVTLRCSPRSGDLSVYWYQQSLDQGLQFLIQYYNGEERAKGNILERFSAQQFPDLHSELNLSSLELGDSALYFCASSQTGGNYGYTFGSGTRLTVV.

The chain is built from TRBV6-5 and TRBJ2-5; D might be TRBD2 (6 bases). Germline V gene sequence: CDR1 MNHEY, CDR2 SVGAGI. V was cut by 1 base and J by 4 bases, with 10 bases left in between. The CDR3 covers 14 residues. The CDR3 nucleotides read TGTGCCAGCAGTTACTGGCGGGGCGGAGAGACCCAGTACTTC. Translating it yields CASSYWRGGETQYF.

V usage is TRBV10-3 and J usage is TRBJ2-1; D gene ambiguous. In germline, CDR1 is ENHRY, CDR2 SYGVKD. The CDR3 sequence is 11 residues long. Trimming cost V 10 bases and J 7 bases, with 11 bases left between them. Here the CDR3 reads CATGFGNEQFF. Written as DNA, the CDR3 is TGTGCCACCGGTTTTGGAAATGAGCAGTTCTTC.

This chain connects TRBV3-1 to TRBJ2-3; TRBD2 agrees at 11 bases. Germline-derived CDR1 and CDR2 are LGHDT and YNNKEL (reference sequence). The V gene end was trimmed by 0 bases and the J gene end by 7 bases; junction bases not matched to a gene: 9. This CDR3 region has 17 residues. The CDR3 region is CASSQEGLAGGRYTQYF. DNA for the CDR3: TGTGCCAGCAGCCAAGAAGGGCTAGCGGGAGGTCGGTATACGCAGTATTTT.

The CDR3 DNA reads TGTGCCAGCAGCAAAGGTGTCTGTCCAGAGCAGTACTTC. This gives the protein CASSKGVCPEQYF. The chain couples TRBV21-1 to TRBJ2-7; TRBD1 is the table's D call and was not checked against the DNA. TRBV21-1 represents a pseudogene. This CDR3 is 13 amino acids long.

This clonotype was counted a few times. The rearrangement links TRBV20-1 to TRBJ2-3; unclear D gene. Germline values: CDR1 DFQATT, CDR2 SNEGSKA (reference sequence). V gave up 4 bases and J gave up 5 bases, with 10 bases separating them. The CDR3 has 12 amino acids. CDR3: CSATSLGDTQYF. The CDR3, as DNA: TGCAGTGCTACATCATTGGGAGATACGCAGTATTTT.

This clonotype has just a few counts. In nucleotides, the CDR3 is TGTGCCAGCAGCTTAAAACAGACCACTGAAGCTTTCTTT. Translating it yields CASSLKQTTEAFF. The V and J genes are TRBV11-2 and TRBJ1-1; D remains ambiguous. Trimming stripped 2 bases from V and 4 bases from J, with 8 bases between. This CDR3 comprises 13 residues. CDR1 and CDR2 from the germline V gene are SGHAT and FQNNGV.

Concerning this clonotype: The conserved phenylalanine or tryptophan is not found at the CDR3 terminus, so this likely reflects a read error. It is unclear where the CDR3 begins or ends on the DNA, so no DNA is shown, and the CDR3 is as TCRdb lists it. V gene TRBV20-1 combines with J gene TRBJ1-2; TRBD1, the table's D call, was not compared with the DNA. The CDR3 totals 9 residues, both ends included. Germline values: CDR1 DFQATT, CDR2 SNEGSKA (reference sequence). The CDR3 sequence is CSASGVGPG.

This clonotype was counted at least ten times. The rearrangement uses TRBV5-1 and TRBJ2-1; 7 nucleotides align to TRBD2. The CDR3 extends over 14 amino acids. Trimming took 4 bases from V and 9 from J; bases not matched to a gene: 10. The germline CDR1 and CDR2 sequences are SGHRS and YFSETQ. DNA for the CDR3: TGCGCCAGCAGCCTATATACTAGCGCGTTTGAGCAGTTCTTC. This sequence encodes CASSLYTSAFEQFF.

This clonotype appeared a few times. The V call is TRBV7-2, the J call TRBJ2-5, with D unresolved. This CDR3 has 15 amino acids. From germline, CDR1 is SGHTA and CDR2 FQGNSA. Deletions cut 1 base from V and 1 base from J, with 10 bases between. CDR3 loop: CASSLVPDPQETQYF. CDR3 nucleotides: TGTGCCAGCAGCTTAGTCCCAGACCCCCAAGAGACCCAGTACTTC.

This clonotype was counted only a few times. The chain is built from TRBV27 and TRBJ1-1; D unresolved. Germline assignment: CDR1 MNHEY and CDR2 SMNVEV (reference sequence). The CDR3 extends over 17 amino acids. Trimming removed 3 bases at V and 5 bases at J, with 22 bases between. The CDR3 bases are TGTGCCAGCAGTTTCCGGGCGGGTAGGCTTGCGGGGACTGAAGCTTTCTTT. Residues: CASSFRAGRLAGTEAFF.

Only a few counts were recorded for this clonotype. The rearrangement links TRBV7-8 to TRBJ2-1, with D maybe TRBD2 (5 bases). Per the germline V gene, CDR1 is SGHVS and CDR2 is FQNEAQ. V was shortened by 3 bases and J by 4 bases, with 7 bases between the two germline ends. CDR3 length: 13 residues. The CDR3 reads CASSFWTYNEQFF. CDR3 DNA: TGTGCCAGCAGCTTTTGGACTTACAATGAGCAGTTCTTC.